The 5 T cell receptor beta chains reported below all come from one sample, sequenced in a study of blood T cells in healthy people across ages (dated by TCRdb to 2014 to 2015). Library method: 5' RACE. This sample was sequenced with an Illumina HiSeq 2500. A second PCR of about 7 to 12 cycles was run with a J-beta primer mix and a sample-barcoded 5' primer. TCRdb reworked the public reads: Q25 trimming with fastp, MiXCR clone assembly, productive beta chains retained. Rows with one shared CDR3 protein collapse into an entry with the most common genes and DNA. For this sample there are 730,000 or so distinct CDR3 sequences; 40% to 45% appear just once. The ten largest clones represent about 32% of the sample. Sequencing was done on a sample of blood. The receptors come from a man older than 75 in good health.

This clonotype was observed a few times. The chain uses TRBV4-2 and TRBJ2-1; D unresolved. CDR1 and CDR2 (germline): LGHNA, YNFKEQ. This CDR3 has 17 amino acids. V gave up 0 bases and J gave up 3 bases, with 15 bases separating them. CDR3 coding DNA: TGTGCCAGCAGCCAAGATTTCCCGCCGGACCACTACAATGAGCAGTTCTTC. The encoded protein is CASSQDFPPDHYNEQFF.

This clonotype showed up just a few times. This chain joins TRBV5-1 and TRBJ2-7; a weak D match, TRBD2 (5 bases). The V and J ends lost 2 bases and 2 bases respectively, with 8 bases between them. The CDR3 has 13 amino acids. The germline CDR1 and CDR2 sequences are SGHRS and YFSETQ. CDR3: CASSFEGTYEQYF. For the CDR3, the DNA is TGCGCCAGCAGCTTTGAGGGAACCTACGAGCAGTACTTC.

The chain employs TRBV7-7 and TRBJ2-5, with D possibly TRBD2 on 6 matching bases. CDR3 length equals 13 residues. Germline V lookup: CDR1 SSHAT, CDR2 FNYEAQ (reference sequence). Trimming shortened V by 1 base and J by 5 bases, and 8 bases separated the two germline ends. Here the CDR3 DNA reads TGTGCCAGCAGCTTAGGGGCGGGGGAGACCCAGTACTTC. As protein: CASSLGAGETQYF.

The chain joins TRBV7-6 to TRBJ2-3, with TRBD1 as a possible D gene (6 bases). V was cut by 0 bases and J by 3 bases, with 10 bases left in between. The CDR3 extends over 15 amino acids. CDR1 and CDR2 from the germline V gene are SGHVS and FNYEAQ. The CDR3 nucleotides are TGTGCCAGCAGCTTAGCGTTTACAGGGACAGATACGCAGTATTTT. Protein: CASSLAFTGTDTQYF.

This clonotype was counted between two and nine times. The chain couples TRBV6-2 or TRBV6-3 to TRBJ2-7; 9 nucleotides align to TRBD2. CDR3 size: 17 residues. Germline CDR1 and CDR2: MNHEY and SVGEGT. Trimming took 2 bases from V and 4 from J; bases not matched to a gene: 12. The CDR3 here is CASSYRAGGPERYEQYF. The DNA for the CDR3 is TGTGCCAGCAGTTACCGGGCGGGAGGGCCGGAGAGATACGAGCAGTACTTC.